The rows below give T cell receptor beta chains drawn from one sample of a study of blood T cell repertoires in COVID-19. Generated by immunoSEQ multiplex PCR, the TCRdb table keeps only in-frame clones and is missing some. The data contain 88,000 or so clones, about four fifths of them seen just once; the ten biggest clones take up over 9.5%. Sequencing used peripheral blood. The origin of the receptors is an elderly man with acute or convalescent COVID-19. Both conserved end residues are part of each CDR3. The D gene is left open where the match is weak. Not every row has a clone size; where given, it reads once, few, many or a size class.

TRBV6-5,TRBJ2-1,NA,TRBD2,CASSYSNGGVDGEQFF,TGTGCCAGCAGTTACTCGAACGGGGGGGTGGATGGTGAGCAGTTCTTC
TRBV19,TRBJ2-7,NA,TRBD1,CASSRTGGRGEQYF,TGTGCCAGTAGTCGGACAGGGGGCAGGGGCGAGCAGTACTTC
TRBV5-1,TRBJ1-3,NA,NA,CASSLGNNFSGNTIYF,TGCGCCAGCAGCTTGGGAAATAACTTCTCTGGAAACACCATATATTTT
TRBV5-4,TRBJ2-1,NA,TRBD2,CASSLDWTSDYNEQFF,TGTGCCAGCAGCTTGGATTGGACTAGCGACTACAATGAGCAGTTCTTC
TRBV7-3,TRBJ2-6,NA,NA,CASSTDSSGANVLTF,TGTGCCAGCAGCACGGACAGCTCTGGGGCCAACGTCCTGACTTTC
TRBV11-2,TRBJ1-6,NA,NA,CASSLRENSPLHF,TGTGCCAGCAGCTTGCGGGAGAATTCACCCCTCCACTTT
TRBV30,TRBJ1-2,NA,NA,CAWSAGTGGRNYGYTF,TGTGCCTGGAGTGCCGGGACTGGAGGACGGAACTATGGCTACACCTTC
TRBV24-1,TRBJ1-5,few,NA,CATSESGVAQPQHF,TGTGCCACCAGTGAGTCCGGGGTGGCTCAGCCCCAGCATTTT
TRBV9,TRBJ2-3,NA,TRBD1,CASSITGGPTDTQYF,TGTGCCAGCAGCATAACAGGGGGCCCCACAGATACGCAGTATTTT
TRBV29-1,TRBJ1-4,NA,TRBD1,CSVKSRDREGKLFF,TGCAGCGTGAAGTCCCGGGACAGGGAGGGTAAACTGTTTTTT
TRBV3-1/TRBV3-2,TRBJ1-1,few,NA,CASSQADSYTEAFF,TGTGCCAGCAGCCAGGCAGACAGCTACACTGAAGCTTTCTTT
TRBV6-5,TRBJ2-3,NA,TRBD1,CASRRTGGDTQYF,TGTGCCAGCAGAAGGACAGGGGGAGATACGCAGTATTTT
TRBV3-1/TRBV3-2,TRBJ1-1,NA,NA,CASSQAGGTTEAFF,TGTGCCAGCAGCCAAGCCGGGGGAACGACTGAAGCTTTCTTT
TRBV30,TRBJ2-1,NA,TRBD2,CAWSGREVSGVYNEQFF,TGTGCCTGGAGCGGGAGGGAGGTTAGCGGGGTCTACAATGAGCAGTTCTTC
TRBV21-1,TRBJ1-5,few,NA,CASSKPCRGSNQPQHF,TGTGCCAGCAGCAAGCCGTGTCGAGGTAGCAATCAGCCCCAGCATTTT
TRBV24-1,TRBJ2-2,NA,NA,CATSSGTGELFF,TGTGCCACCAGTTCGGGAACCGGGGAGCTGTTTTTT
TRBV24-1,TRBJ2-1,NA,TRBD2,CATSTSASEQFF,TGTGCCACCAGCACTAGCGCCAGTGAGCAGTTCTTC
TRBV5-1,TRBJ1-2,NA,NA,CASSLIALNYGYTF,TGCGCCAGCAGCTTAATAGCCCTTAACTATGGCTACACCTTC
TRBV4-1,TRBJ2-6,NA,NA,CASSHSSGSPGANVLTF,TGCGCCAGCAGCCATTCCTCGGGGAGCCCTGGGGCCAACGTCCTGACTTTC
TRBV5-6,TRBJ1-6,NA,NA,CASSLMGQGLNSPLHF,TGTGCCAGCAGCTTGATGGGGCAGGGATTGAATTCACCCCTCCACTTT
TRBV29-1,TRBJ1-1,few,NA,CSVGGDGTPATEAFF,TGCAGCGTGGGGGGGGACGGAACGCCGGCCACTGAAGCTTTCTTT
TRBV5-4,TRBJ2-1,NA,TRBD2,CASSLKALAGGHEQFF,TGTGCCAGCAGCTTGAAGGCTCTAGCGGGGGGACATGAGCAGTTCTTC
TRBV19,TRBJ1-1,NA,TRBD1,CASRKGTAMNTEAFF,TGTGCCAGTAGAAAGGGGACAGCCATGAACACTGAAGCTTTCTTT
TRBV19,TRBJ1-2,once,NA,CASSRGRADYGYTF,TGTGCCAGTAGTAGAGGCAGGGCCGACTATGGCTACACCTTC
TRBV10-2,TRBJ2-3,NA,TRBD2,CASSEQRGGRTDTQYF,TGCGCCAGCAGTGAACAGCGCGGGGGGCGCACAGATACGCAGTATTTT
TRBV7-2,TRBJ1-1,few,NA,CASNAQRNTEAFF,TGTGCCAGCAACGCACAGAGGAACACTGAAGCTTTCTTT
TRBV9,TRBJ2-5,NA,TRBD2,CASSAAGAGGGETQYF,TGTGCCAGCAGCGCCGCCGGAGCGGGGGGAGGTGAGACCCAGTACTTC
TRBV19,TRBJ2-7,NA,TRBD1,CASSWAGGVDEQYF,TGTGCCAGTAGTTGGGCAGGGGGCGTCGACGAGCAGTACTTC
TRBV11-2,TRBJ1-5,NA,TRBD1,CASSFQGDQPQHF,TGTGCCAGCAGCTTCCAGGGGGATCAGCCCCAGCATTTT
TRBV19,TRBJ2-7,once,NA,CASSIFHSLSYEQYF,TGTGCCAGTAGTATTTTTCACAGCCTTTCCTACGAGCAGTACTTC
TRBV6-4,TRBJ2-3,NA,TRBD2,CASSTSGGPPPSTDTQYF,TGTGCCAGCAGTACTAGCGGGGGTCCCCCCCCTAGCACAGATACGCAGTATTTT
TRBV5-5,TRBJ1-4,NA,NA,CASSLVGVEKLFF,TGTGCCAGCAGCTTAGTCGGGGTTGAAAAACTGTTTTTT
TRBV4-1,TRBJ1-2,NA,NA,CASSQEGRVGGYTF,TGCGCCAGCAGCCAAGAAGGCAGGGTGGGGGGCTACACCTTC
TRBV6-5,TRBJ1-2,few,NA,CASSTRQDLYGYTF,TGTGCCAGCAGTACCCGACAGGATTTATATGGCTACACCTTC
TRBV18,TRBJ1-1,NA,NA,CASSPDGITEAFF,TGTGCCAGCTCACCGGACGGGATCACTGAAGCTTTCTTT
TRBV2,TRBJ1-4,NA,NA,CASNAGGHEKLFF,TGTGCCAGCAACGCGGGAGGGCATGAAAAACTGTTTTTT
TRBV10-2,TRBJ2-3,NA,TRBD1,CASSESDRFSGTDTQYF,TGCGCCAGCAGTGAGTCGGACAGGTTTTCTGGCACAGATACGCAGTATTTT
TRBV19,TRBJ2-5,once,NA,CASSIGGGAIQETQYF,TGTGCCAGTAGTATTGGTGGCGGGGCCATCCAAGAGACCCAGTACTTC
TRBV11-2,TRBJ2-3,NA,TRBD1,CASSSTTGVTDTQYF,TGTGCCAGCAGCTCCACTACAGGGGTCACAGATACGCAGTATTTT
TRBV11-1,TRBJ1-1,NA,TRBD1,CASSSRQGVESEAFF,TGTGCCAGCAGCTCACGACAGGGAGTAGAGTCTGAAGCTTTCTTT
TRBV2,TRBJ1-5,once,NA,CASRAGGPDQPQHF,TGTGCCAGCAGGGCCGGGGGGCCGGATCAGCCCCAGCATTTT
TRBV5-1,TRBJ2-3,NA,TRBD2,CASSSTSGAFPDTQYF,TGCGCCAGCAGCTCGACTAGCGGGGCCTTTCCAGATACGCAGTATTTT
TRBV5-8,TRBJ1-5,NA,NA,CASSLSFYSGNQPQHF,TGTGCCAGCAGCTTGTCTTTCTACTCCGGCAATCAGCCCCAGCATTTT
TRBV5-8,TRBJ1-2,NA,NA,CASSLQTGANYGYTF,TGTGCCAGCAGCTTACAGACAGGCGCTAACTATGGCTACACCTTC
TRBV11-2,TRBJ1-1,NA,TRBD1,CASSLGAGGRGTEAFF,TGTGCCAGCAGCTTAGGGGCAGGGGGCCGGGGCACTGAAGCTTTCTTT
TRBV6-2/TRBV6-3,TRBJ1-6,NA,NA,CASSNDRSGSYNSPLHF,TGTGCCAGCAGTAATGACAGGAGCGGCTCCTATAATTCACCCCTCCACTTT
TRBV2,TRBJ1-4,NA,NA,CASSAGKKNEKLFF,TGTGCCAGCAGTGCAGGGAAGAAAAATGAAAAACTGTTTTTT
TRBV6-5,TRBJ2-7,NA,NA,CASSYSSAHGSYEQYF,TGTGCCAGCAGTTACTCCTCCGCACACGGGTCCTACGAGCAGTACTTC
TRBV10-3,TRBJ2-1,NA,TRBD2,CALRTSGGTYNEQFF,TGTGCCCTGCGGACTAGCGGGGGGACCTACAATGAGCAGTTCTTC
TRBV9,TRBJ1-2,NA,NA,CASSVGNHGGNGYTF,TGTGCCAGCAGCGTAGGGAATCACGGGGGAAATGGCTACACCTTC
TRBV23-1,TRBJ1-5,NA,NA,CASSPARAHGNQPQHF,TGCGCCAGCAGTCCAGCGAGGGCACATGGCAATCAGCCCCAGCATTTT
TRBV9,TRBJ2-7,few,NA,CASSPRAGDYEQYF,TGTGCCAGCAGCCCCCGGGCAGGGGACTACGAGCAGTACTTC
TRBV6-5,TRBJ2-1,once,NA,CASSPGVTREQFF,TGTGCCAGCAGTCCCGGGGTCACCCGAGAGCAGTTCTTC